The 13 T cell receptor beta chains below were found in one sample sequenced in a study of blood T cell repertoires in COVID-19. Sequencing used immunoSEQ multiplex PCR; TCRdb keeps in-frame clones, though not all of them. This repertoire shows about 430,000 clones, around 89% found once; its top ten account for 0.97%. Input material: PBMCs or T cells enriched from blood (not recorded which). All receptors derive from a woman in her thirties with acute COVID-19.

The CDR3 nucleotides are TGTGCCAGCAGTGACCAACAGGGGATTAGCTCCTACGAGCAGTACTTC. It is translated as CASSDQQGISSYEQYF. The chain links TRBV2 to TRBJ2-7; 7 nucleotides line up with TRBD1. In germline, CDR1 is SNHLY, CDR2 FYNNEI. The CDR3 contains 16 residues. V shed 3 bases, J shed 0 bases, and the junction held 8 bases outside the gene matches.

V gene TRBV4-3 combines with J gene TRBJ2-3; D gene unclear. Germline CDR1 and CDR2: LGHNA and YSLEER. The CDR3 loop spans 15 amino acids. V was clipped by 0 bases and J by 2 bases, with 9 bases between them. The CDR3 is CASSQDSTTTDTQYF. The DNA of the CDR3 is TGCGCCAGCAGCCAAGACTCTACTACCACAGATACGCAGTATTTT.

Only a few counts were recorded for this clone. This chain uses TRBV7-2 with TRBJ2-3; 8 bases fit TRBD2. The length of the CDR3 is 17 residues. Per germline, CDR1 SGHTA and CDR2 FQGNSA. V gave up 4 bases and J gave up 5 bases; unmatched junction bases: 14. CDR3 loop: CASSSTRGGLAGDTQYF. As DNA, the CDR3 is TGTGCCAGCAGCTCTACACGGGGGGGGTTAGCGGGAGATACGCAGTATTTT.

The V gene is TRBV4-2, the J gene TRBJ2-7, with no clear D. This CDR3 is 14 amino acids long. Trimming cost V 4 bases and J 5 bases, with 15 bases left between them. Looked up from germline, CDR1 is LGHNA and CDR2 is YNFKEQ. The CDR3 protein is CASSLSPSGDEQYF. CDR3 bases: TGTGCCAGCAGCCTATCCCCCAGTGGAGACGAGCAGTACTTC.

The chain couples TRBV7-9 to TRBJ1-1; no firm D call. Trimming took off 5 bases at V and 1 base at J, with 11 bases between the two ends. Germline-derived CDR1 and CDR2 are SEHNR and FQNEAQ (reference sequence). This CDR3 is built from 14 residues. The CDR3 loop reads CASSRSTENTEAFF. The CDR3 region has the DNA TGTGCCAGCAGCCGGTCCACAGAGAACACTGAAGCTTTCTTT.

The V and J genes are TRBV10-1 and TRBJ2-2; weak D call: TRBD1 (5 bases). This CDR3 has 17 amino acids. Trimming removed 3 bases at V and 4 bases at J, with 18 bases between. Germline CDR1 WNHNN, CDR2 SYGVQD (reference sequence). CDR3 region: CASSEEETPQGTGELFF. In DNA form, the CDR3 reads TGCGCCAGCAGTGAAGAGGAGACACCCCAGGGCACCGGGGAGCTGTTTTTT.

The count of this clone is one. The chain joins TRBV4-1 to TRBJ1-4, with 9 bases identical to TRBD1. The germline V gene encodes CDR1 MGHRA and CDR2 YSYEKL. J lost 5 bases, V lost 1 base, and 5 bases had no gene match. This CDR3 has 16 residues. Here the CDR3 DNA reads TGCGCCAGCAGCCAAGGCGGGACAGGGAGAAATGAAAAACTGTTTTTT. It yields the protein CASSQGGTGRNEKLFF.

In nucleotides, the CDR3 is TGTGCCAGCAGTCCTTCCGGGACAAACTACGAGCAGTACTTC. Translating gives CASSPSGTNYEQYF. The chain joins TRBV27 to TRBJ2-7; TRBD1 is a possible D gene (6 bases). Trimming took 5 bases from V and 3 from J, leaving 14 bases between them. Germline V gene data show CDR1 as MNHEY and CDR2 as SMNVEV (reference sequence). The CDR3 covers 14 residues.

The chain joins TRBV15 to TRBJ2-3; no reliable D call. Trimming removed 4 bases at V and 0 bases at J, with 8 bases between. Per the germline V gene, CDR1 is LNHNV and CDR2 is YYDKDF (reference sequence). The CDR3 consists of 14 residues. CDR3 sequence reads: CATSIDLSTDTQYF. DNA of the CDR3: TGTGCCACCAGCATAGACCTAAGCACAGATACGCAGTATTTT.

The genes are TRBV6-5 and TRBJ2-2, with D possibly being TRBD1 (8 bases). Trimming removed 2 bases at V and 7 bases at J, with 14 bases between. Germline CDR1 reads MNHEY; CDR2 reads SVGAGI. The CDR3 is made up of 15 amino acids. The CDR3: CASSYQGAGDGELFF. DNA of the CDR3: TGTGCCAGCAGTTACCAGGGGGCGGGGGACGGGGAGCTGTTTTTT.

This chain connects TRBV11-2 to TRBJ2-3; TRBD2 matches 9 bases. CDR1 and CDR2 (germline): SGHAT, FQNNGV. Trimming removed 3 bases from V and 0 bases from J; junction bases left unmatched: 4. This CDR3 is 16 amino acids long. The CDR3 DNA sequence: TGTGCCAGCAGCTTCATAGCGGGGGTGAGCACAGATACGCAGTATTTT. It is translated as CASSFIAGVSTDTQYF. Full variable domain (remainder filled in from reference TRBV11-2 and TRBJ2-3): EAGVAQSPRYKIIEKRQSVAFWCNPISGHATLYWYQQILGQGPKLLIQFQNNGVVDDSQLPKDRFSAERLKGVDSTLKIQPAKLEDSAVYLCASSFIAGVSTDTQYFGPGTRLTVL.

This chain links TRBV5-5 with TRBJ2-4, with D possibly being TRBD2 (5 bases). The CDR3 consists of 14 residues. Between the trimmed V and J ends, which lost 6 bases and 8 bases, there was a span of 18 bases. Germline CDR1 reads SGHKS; CDR2 reads YYEKEE (reference sequence). The CDR3 spells CASTAYGEPDIQYF. CDR3 nucleotides: TGTGCCAGCACTGCGTACGGGGAGCCCGACATTCAGTACTTC.

V is TRBV10-1 and J is TRBJ2-1; 9 bases line up with TRBD2. The CDR3 runs 15 residues. Germline CDR1 reads WNHNN; CDR2 reads SYGVQD (reference sequence). The V segment lost 6 bases and the J segment 2 bases; nucleotides outside the gene matches: 5. The CDR3, as DNA: TGCGCCAGCAGCCATAGCGGGGGACCCTACAATGAGCAGTTCTTC. Its protein product is CASSHSGGPYNEQFF.